The entry that follows covers one T cell receptor beta chain sequence. The sample comes from a study of blood T cell repertoires in COVID-19. Overall study context: Acute and convalescent COVID-19 samples came from the United States, Italy and Spain. T cells, B-cell-depleted T cells, or PBMCs provided the cDNA or gDNA that served as material.

Germline CDR1 and CDR2: MNHEY and SMNVEV (reference sequence). The CDR3 sequence is 16 residues long. V lost 5 bases and J lost 5; bases outside the gene matches: 11. Under the authors' procedure: Reference gene primers were amplified, and this amplification served to estimate nucleated cell counts. The data were produced by immunoSEQ multiplex PCR, yet TCRdb's version contains in-frame clones alone and is incomplete. That table gives V, J and clone size, and the DNA gave D and trimming. This table has roughly 46,000 clones, over 70% appearing once. The receptor was isolated from a human donor in a cohort sampled during active COVID-19. The chain employs TRBV27 and TRBJ2-2; 7 bases map to TRBD1. Sequencing was performed on peripheral blood. The CDR3 DNA follows: TGTGCCAGCAGTACACCAACAGGGGTGGGGACCGGGGAGCTGTTTTTT. This encodes CASSTPTGVGTGELFF.